What follows are 24 T cell receptor beta chains derived from one specimen sequenced in a study of T-cell memory formation after mild COVID-19. A single record per CDR3 protein comes from TCRdb applying MiXCR to the 5' RACE reads. The sample yields hundreds of thousands of distinct CDR3 sequences, about a fifth seen once. The sample comprised PBMCs or a T cell subset sorted from them (not recorded which). These TCRs come from an adult woman who had mild COVID-19 (a few samples of this study predate the infection). Cell type and time point are not known.

This clonotype was counted a few times. The chain has TRBV7-2 and TRBJ2-3; 8 bases line up with TRBD1. The germline gives CDR1 SGHTA, CDR2 FQGNSA. With 5 bases clipped from V and 7 bases from J, the junction kept 8 bases outside the gene matches. CDR3 length equals 14 residues. The CDR3 spells CASSRDRKVHTQYF. The DNA for the CDR3 is TGTGCCAGCAGCCGGGACAGGAAGGTGCATACGCAGTATTTT.

This clonotype has just a few counts. This sequence joins TRBV27 and TRBJ2-3; 8 nucleotides line up with TRBD2. Looked up from germline, CDR1 is MNHEY and CDR2 is SMNVEV (reference sequence). J was trimmed by 1 base and V by 5 bases; bases with no gene match: 11. The CDR3 contains 17 residues. The CDR3 DNA reads TGTGCCAGCAGTCGATCTGTAGCGGGATCGGGCACAGATACGCAGTATTTT. Protein product: CASSRSVAGSGTDTQYF.

The chain joins TRBV19 to TRBJ2-1, with TRBD1 matching 10 bases. The ends lost 2 bases at V and 6 bases at J; junction bases unmatched: 10. Germline V gene sequence: CDR1 LNHDA, CDR2 SQIVND (reference sequence). This CDR3 contains 17 residues. The CDR3 DNA reads TGTGCCAGTAGTATAATCTTACCGGGACAGGGGATCAATGAGCAGTTCTTC. Protein: CASSIILPGQGINEQFF.

The chain carries TRBV7-8 and TRBJ2-3, with TRBD2 matching 11 bases. Germline assignment: CDR1 SGHVS and CDR2 FQNEAQ. The V and J ends lost 0 bases and 0 bases, in that order; junction bases with no gene match: 8. CDR3 length: 19 residues. The CDR3 DNA reads TGTGCCAGCAGCTTAGCGCTCACTAGCGGGAGTCGAAGCACAGATACGCAGTATTTT. Its translation: CASSLALTSGSRSTDTQYF.

In its sample, this clonotype was seen a few times. The chain carries TRBV6-2 or TRBV6-3 and TRBJ2-2; D could derive from TRBD1 or TRBD2 (5 bases each). This CDR3 has 14 residues. Trimming took off 6 bases at V and 3 bases at J, with 11 bases between the two ends. Germline V lookup: CDR1 MNHEY, CDR2 SVGEGT. In DNA, the CDR3 is TGTGCCAGCAGACCTGGGACGGACACCGGGGAGCTGTTTTTT. This translates into CASRPGTDTGELFF.

J is TRBJ2-7 and V is TRBV12-3 or TRBV12-4; D gene uncertain. V was shortened by 3 bases and J by 0 bases, with 9 bases between the two germline ends. The CDR3 loop spans 14 amino acids. CDR3 residues: CASSFVKTSYEQYF. CDR3 DNA: TGTGCCAGCAGTTTCGTAAAAACCTCCTACGAGCAGTACTTC.

The rearrangement uses TRBV3-1 and TRBJ1-2; D is unclear. CDR3 size: 11 residues. Trimming shortened V by 1 base and J by 14 bases, and 11 bases separated the two germline ends. Germline CDR1 reads LGHDT; CDR2 reads YNNKEL (reference sequence). In DNA form, the CDR3 reads TGTGCCAGCAGCCAAGGACGGCTAGGGACCTTC. It codes for CASSQGRLGTF.

This clonotype has just a few counts. The gene calls are TRBV3-1 and TRBJ2-3; 9 bases map to TRBD2. This CDR3 region has 17 residues. Germline-derived CDR1 and CDR2 are LGHDT and YNNKEL (reference sequence). J was trimmed by 2 bases and V by 5 bases; bases with no gene match: 11. Here the CDR3 reads CASSGQAGGFVTDTQYF. CDR3 in DNA: TGTGCCAGCAGCGGTCAAGCGGGGGGATTCGTCACAGATACGCAGTATTTT.

CDR3 in DNA: TGTGCCAGCAGTTCCCTCCAGGGGACAGAATATGAAGCTTTCTTT. This gives the protein CASSSLQGTEYEAFF. V and J are TRBV27 and TRBJ1-1; TRBD1 matches at 7 bases. Trimming at V came to 4 bases and at J to 7 bases, leaving 12 bases not matched to a gene. Germline values: CDR1 MNHEY, CDR2 SMNVEV (reference sequence). The length of the CDR3 is 15 residues.

V and J are TRBV24-1 and TRBJ2-1, with 9 bases identical to TRBD1. J was trimmed by 4 bases and V by 7 bases; bases with no gene match: 4. The length of the CDR3 is 14 residues. Germline V gene lookup returns CDR1 KGHDR and CDR2 SFDVKD. The CDR3 spells CATSRDRAYNEQFF. CDR3 coding DNA: TGTGCCACCAGCAGGGACAGGGCGTACAATGAGCAGTTCTTC.

The V call is TRBV24-1, the J call TRBJ2-3; D remains ambiguous. This CDR3 contains 14 residues. With 12 bases removed from V and 0 bases from J, the gap between germline ends came to 15 bases. Germline V CDR1 and CDR2: KGHDR, SFDVKD. CDR3 protein: CAVRPGSSTDTQYF. CDR3 bases: TGTGCCGTCAGACCAGGCAGCAGCACAGATACGCAGTATTTT.

This clonotype has a handful of counts. The rearrangement joins TRBV5-1 to TRBJ2-3; D is ambiguous. V gave up 4 bases and J gave up 0 bases, with 18 bases separating them. The CDR3 extends over 17 amino acids. Germline CDR1 and CDR2: SGHRS and YFSETQ. The CDR3 DNA reads as TGCGCCAGCAGCCTGGCGGTTTCAGCCTCTAGCACAGATACGCAGTATTTT. As protein: CASSLAVSASSTDTQYF.

This clonotype was counted a few times. The V call is TRBV7-6, the J call TRBJ2-7; possibly TRBD1 or TRBD2 for D (5 bases each). The germline CDR1 and CDR2 sequences are SGHVS and FNYEAQ. The CDR3 totals 15 residues. Between the trimmed V and J ends, which lost 3 bases and 0 bases, there was a span of 12 bases. Here the CDR3 reads CASSFFGTASYEQYF. The DNA for the CDR3 is TGTGCCAGCAGCTTCTTTGGGACGGCCTCCTACGAGCAGTACTTC.

In this sample, this clonotype turned up a few times. The V call is TRBV5-6, the J call TRBJ2-7; the D is unclear. This CDR3 contains 15 residues. Trimming shortened V by 0 bases and J by 2 bases, and 12 bases separated the two germline ends. Per germline, CDR1 SGHDT and CDR2 YYEEEE. CDR3 bases: TGTGCCAGCAGCTTGGATGTAGGGTGGACCTACGAGCAGTACTTC. This translates into CASSLDVGWTYEQYF.

This clonotype was picked up a small number of times. The rearrangement joins TRBV12-3 or TRBV12-4 to TRBJ2-1, with D unresolved. The V end lost 3 bases, the J end lost 13 bases, and 13 bases lay between the germline ends. The CDR3 is 12 residues long. Written as DNA, the CDR3 is TGTGCCAGCAGTTTTTCTGCGAGGAACCAGTTCTTC. As protein: CASSFSARNQFF.

J is TRBJ1-4 and V is TRBV19; D unresolved. The CDR3 contains 15 residues. Trimming left V 3 bases short and J 3 bases short, with 11 bases between. Per germline, CDR1 LNHDA and CDR2 SQIVND (reference sequence). This chain's CDR3 is CASSMAEAANEKLFF. CDR3 in DNA: TGTGCCAGTAGTATGGCCGAGGCGGCTAATGAAAAACTGTTTTTT.

A few counts support this clonotype. The J gene is TRBJ1-4, the V gene TRBV13; D is unresolved. Trimming removed 4 bases from V and 7 bases from J, with 19 bases in between. CDR3 length: 16 residues. The germline V gene encodes CDR1 PRHDT and CDR2 FYEKMQ (reference sequence). CDR3 DNA: TGTGCCAGCAGCTCCCACCTGGGGAGGCTTAGTGAAAAACTGTTTTTT. Protein product: CASSSHLGRLSEKLFF. Together with reference TRBV13 and TRBJ1-4, the CDR3 gives the full variable domain: AAGVIQSPRHLIKEKRETATLKCYPIPRHDTVYWYQQGPGQDPQFLISFYEKMQSDKGSIPDRFSAQQFSDYHSELNMSSLELGDSALYFCASSSHLGRLSEKLFFGSGTQLSVL.

CDR3 sequence (DNA): TGTGCCAGCAGGACGGGACTAGCGGGAGATGATGAGCAGTTCTTC. It codes for CASRTGLAGDDEQFF. The genes are TRBV2 and TRBJ2-1, with TRBD2 identical over 14 bases. After removal of 6 bases from V and 8 bases from J, the junction contained 6 bases not matched to a gene. CDR1 SNHLY and CDR2 FYNNEI come from the germline V gene. This CDR3 has 15 residues.

This chain uses TRBV7-8 with TRBJ1-1; D unresolved. The CDR3 contains 12 residues. CDR1 and CDR2 from the germline V gene are SGHVS and FQNEAQ. V was trimmed by 2 bases and J by 10 bases, leaving 11 bases between them. The CDR3 reads CASSLSGNSAFF. The DNA of the CDR3 is TGTGCCAGCAGCTTAAGCGGGAATTCAGCTTTCTTT.

The V and J genes are TRBV4-3 and TRBJ2-7, with 7 positions matching TRBD2. The trim removed 4 bases at V and 3 bases at J, leaving 12 bases unmatched. Germline CDR1 reads LGHNA; CDR2 reads YSLEER. The CDR3 consists of 16 residues. This chain's CDR3 is CASSPGGGLANYEQYF. The DNA of the CDR3 is TGCGCCAGCAGCCCGGGAGGTGGTCTAGCCAACTACGAGCAGTACTTC.

This sequence joins TRBV27 and TRBJ2-3; 7 bases are shared with TRBD1. The V and J ends lost 5 bases and 1 base, in that order; junction bases with no gene match: 6. CDR3 length: 15 residues. Germline V lookup: CDR1 MNHEY, CDR2 SMNVEV (reference sequence). The CDR3 DNA reads TGTGCCAGCAGTCTCGGGACAGATGGCACAGATACGCAGTATTTT. This gives the protein CASSLGTDGTDTQYF.

The rearrangement joins TRBV6-2 or TRBV6-3 to TRBJ2-1, with D tentatively TRBD2 (6 bases). Germline values: CDR1 MNHEY, CDR2 SVGEGT. There are 16 residues in the CDR3. Between the trimmed V and J ends, which lost 2 bases and 1 base, there was a span of 12 bases. The CDR3 is CASSYGPGSSYNEQFF. CDR3 sequence (DNA): TGTGCCAGCAGTTACGGACCCGGGAGTTCCTACAATGAGCAGTTCTTC.

The chain is built from TRBV7-9 and TRBJ1-2; D gene unclear. Germline CDR1 and CDR2: SEHNR and FQNEAQ (reference sequence). Between the trimmed V and J ends, which lost 2 bases and 8 bases, there was a span of 9 bases. The CDR3 contains 12 residues. The CDR3 region is CASSLSSRGYTF. The CDR3 bases are TGTGCCAGCAGCTTAAGCTCTAGAGGCTACACCTTC.

This clonotype was picked up many times. The chain couples TRBV5-1 to TRBJ2-2; 7 nucleotides agree with TRBD2. J was trimmed by 5 bases and V by 7 bases; bases with no gene match: 5. CDR3 size: 13 residues. The germline gives CDR1 SGHRS, CDR2 YFSETQ. This chain's CDR3 is CASRDYKTGELFF. The CDR3 DNA reads TGCGCCAGCCGGGACTATAAAACCGGGGAGCTGTTTTTT.